This T cell receptor (beta chain) emerged from a study of T cell responses to AZD1222 COVID-19 vaccine. Study-wide background: Pooling covered second doses at about 4 or about 12 weeks.

There are 13 residues in the CDR3. Germline CDR1 and CDR2: SGHTA and FQGTGA. The germline V and J ends were trimmed by 5 bases and 6 bases, with 11 bases remaining between them. Notes on this clone: No antigen is known for it.

The table came from immunoSEQ multiplex PCR; TCRdb's copy has only in-frame clones and leaves some out. The table shows some 120,000 clones, with approximately 91% occurring only once. Points from the study as a whole: The sample set comprised mostly white British donors with more females, and clonal diversity was possibly underestimated. Seropositive status at baseline applied to only 5 or 6 AZD1222 recipients.

The sample was peripheral blood, taken on day 0 of AZD1222 vaccination. The clonotype originates from an adult in good health. The chain employs TRBV7-3 and TRBJ2-1; D gene uncertain. The CDR3 reads CASSALTSNEQFF. The CDR3 DNA reads TGTGCCAGCAGCGCTCTGACCAGCAATGAGCAGTTCTTC.